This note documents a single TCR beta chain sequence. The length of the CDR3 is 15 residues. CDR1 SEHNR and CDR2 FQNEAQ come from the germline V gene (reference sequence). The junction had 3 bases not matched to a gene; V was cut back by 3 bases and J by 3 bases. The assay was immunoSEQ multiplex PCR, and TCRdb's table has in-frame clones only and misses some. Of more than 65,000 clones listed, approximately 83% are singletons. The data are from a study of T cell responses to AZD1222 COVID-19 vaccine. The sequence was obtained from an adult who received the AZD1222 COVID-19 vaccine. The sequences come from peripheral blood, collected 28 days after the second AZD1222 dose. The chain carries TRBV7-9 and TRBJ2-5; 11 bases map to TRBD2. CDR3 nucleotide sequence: TGTGCCAGCAGCTTGGTGACTAGCGGGAAAGAGACCCAGTACTTC. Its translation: CASSLVTSGKETQYF.